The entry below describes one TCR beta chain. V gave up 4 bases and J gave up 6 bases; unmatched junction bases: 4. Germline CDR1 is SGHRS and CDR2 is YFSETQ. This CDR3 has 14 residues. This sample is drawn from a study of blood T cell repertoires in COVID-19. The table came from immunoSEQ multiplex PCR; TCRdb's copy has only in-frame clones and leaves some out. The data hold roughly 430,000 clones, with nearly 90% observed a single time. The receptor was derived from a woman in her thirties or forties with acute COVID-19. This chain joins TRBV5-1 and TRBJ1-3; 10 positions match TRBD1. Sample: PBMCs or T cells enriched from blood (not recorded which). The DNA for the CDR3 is TGCGCCAGCAGCATGACAGGGGGCGAAAACACCATATATTTT. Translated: CASSMTGGENTIYF.